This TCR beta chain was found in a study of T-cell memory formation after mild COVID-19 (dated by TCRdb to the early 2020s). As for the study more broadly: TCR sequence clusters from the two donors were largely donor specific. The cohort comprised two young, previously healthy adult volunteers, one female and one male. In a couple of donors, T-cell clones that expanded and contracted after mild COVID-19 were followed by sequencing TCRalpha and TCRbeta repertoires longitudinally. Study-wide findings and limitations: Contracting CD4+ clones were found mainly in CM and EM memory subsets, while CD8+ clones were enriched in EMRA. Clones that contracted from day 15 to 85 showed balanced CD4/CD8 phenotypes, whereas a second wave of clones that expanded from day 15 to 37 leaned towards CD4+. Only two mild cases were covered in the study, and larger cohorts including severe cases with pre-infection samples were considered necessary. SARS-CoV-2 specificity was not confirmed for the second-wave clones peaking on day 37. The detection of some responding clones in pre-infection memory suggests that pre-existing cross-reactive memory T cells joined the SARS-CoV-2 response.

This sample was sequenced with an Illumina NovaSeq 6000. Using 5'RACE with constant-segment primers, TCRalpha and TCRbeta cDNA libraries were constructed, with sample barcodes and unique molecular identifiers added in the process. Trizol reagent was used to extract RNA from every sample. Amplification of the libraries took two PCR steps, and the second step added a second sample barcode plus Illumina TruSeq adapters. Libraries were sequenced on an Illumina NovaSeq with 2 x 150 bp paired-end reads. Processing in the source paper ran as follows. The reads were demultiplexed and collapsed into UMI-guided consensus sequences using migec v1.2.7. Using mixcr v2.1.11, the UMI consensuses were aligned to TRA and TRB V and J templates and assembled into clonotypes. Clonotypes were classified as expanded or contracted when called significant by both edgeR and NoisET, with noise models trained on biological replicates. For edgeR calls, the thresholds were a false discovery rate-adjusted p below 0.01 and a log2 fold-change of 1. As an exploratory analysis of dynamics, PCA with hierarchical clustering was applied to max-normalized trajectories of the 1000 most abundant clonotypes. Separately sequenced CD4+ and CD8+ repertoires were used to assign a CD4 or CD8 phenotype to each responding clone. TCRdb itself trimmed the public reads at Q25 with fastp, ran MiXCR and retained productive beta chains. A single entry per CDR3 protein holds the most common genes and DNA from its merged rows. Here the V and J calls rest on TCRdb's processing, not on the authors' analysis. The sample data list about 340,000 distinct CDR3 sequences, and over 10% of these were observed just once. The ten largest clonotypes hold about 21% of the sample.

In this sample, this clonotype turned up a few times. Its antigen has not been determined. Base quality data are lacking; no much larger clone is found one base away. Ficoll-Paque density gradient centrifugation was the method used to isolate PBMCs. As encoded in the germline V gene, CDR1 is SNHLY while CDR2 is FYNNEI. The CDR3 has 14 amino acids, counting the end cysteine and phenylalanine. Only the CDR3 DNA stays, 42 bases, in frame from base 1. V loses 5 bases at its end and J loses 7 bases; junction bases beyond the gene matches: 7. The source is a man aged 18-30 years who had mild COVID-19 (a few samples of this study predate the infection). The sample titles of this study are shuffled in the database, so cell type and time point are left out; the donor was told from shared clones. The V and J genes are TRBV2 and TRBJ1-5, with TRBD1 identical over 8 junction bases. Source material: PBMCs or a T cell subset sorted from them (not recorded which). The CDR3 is CASSLRGLGQPQHF. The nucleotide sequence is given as TGTGCCAGCAGTCTCAGGGGGCTAGGACAGCCCCAGCATTTT.